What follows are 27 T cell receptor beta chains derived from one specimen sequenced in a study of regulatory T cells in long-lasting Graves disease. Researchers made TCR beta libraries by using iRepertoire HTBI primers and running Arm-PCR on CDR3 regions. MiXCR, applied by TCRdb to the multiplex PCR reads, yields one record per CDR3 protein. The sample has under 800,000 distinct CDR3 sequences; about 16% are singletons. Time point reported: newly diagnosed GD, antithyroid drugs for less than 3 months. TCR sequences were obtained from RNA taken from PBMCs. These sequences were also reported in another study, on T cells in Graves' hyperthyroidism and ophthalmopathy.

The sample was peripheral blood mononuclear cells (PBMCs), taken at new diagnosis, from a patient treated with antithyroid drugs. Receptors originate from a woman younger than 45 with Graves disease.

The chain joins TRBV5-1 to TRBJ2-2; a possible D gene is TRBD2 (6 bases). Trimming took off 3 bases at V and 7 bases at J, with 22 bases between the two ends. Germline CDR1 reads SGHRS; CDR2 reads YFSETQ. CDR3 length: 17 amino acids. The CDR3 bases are TGCGCCAGCAGCTCAAACTCCCTGGCGGGAAAAGGCGGGGAGCTGTTTTTT. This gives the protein CASSSNSLAGKGGELFF. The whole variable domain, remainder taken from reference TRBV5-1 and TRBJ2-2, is KAGVTQTPRYLIKTRGQQVTLSCSPISGHRSVSWYQQTPGQGLQFLFEYFSETQRNKGNFPGRFSGRQFSNSRSEMNVSTLELGDSALYLCASSSNSLAGKGGELFFGEGSRLTVL.

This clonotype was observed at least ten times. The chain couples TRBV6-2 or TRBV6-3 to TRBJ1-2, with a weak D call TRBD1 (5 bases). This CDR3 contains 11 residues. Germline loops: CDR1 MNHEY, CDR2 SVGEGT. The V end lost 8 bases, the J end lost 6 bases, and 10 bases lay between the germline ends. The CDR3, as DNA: TGTGCCAGCTGGGGCCAGGATGGCTACACCTTC. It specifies CASWGQDGYTF.

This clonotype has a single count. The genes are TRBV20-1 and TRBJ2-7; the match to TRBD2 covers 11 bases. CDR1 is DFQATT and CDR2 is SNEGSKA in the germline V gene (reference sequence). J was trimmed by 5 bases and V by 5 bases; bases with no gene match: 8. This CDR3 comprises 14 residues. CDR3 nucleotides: TGCAGTGCTGATAAGACTAGCGGGACGGACGAGCAGTACTTC. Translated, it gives CSADKTSGTDEQYF.

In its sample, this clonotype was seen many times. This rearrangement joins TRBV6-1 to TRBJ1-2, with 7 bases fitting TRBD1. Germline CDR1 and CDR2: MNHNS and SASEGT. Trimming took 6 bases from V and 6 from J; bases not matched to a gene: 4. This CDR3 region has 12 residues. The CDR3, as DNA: TGTGCCAGCAGGACAGGGTCCCATGGCTACACCTTC. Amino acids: CASRTGSHGYTF.

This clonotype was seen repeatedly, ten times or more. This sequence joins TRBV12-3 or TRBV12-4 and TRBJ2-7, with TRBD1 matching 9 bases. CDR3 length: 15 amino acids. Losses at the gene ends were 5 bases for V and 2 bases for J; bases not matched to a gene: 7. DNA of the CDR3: TGTGCCAGCAGTCGGACAGGGGCGGTTACCTACGAGCAGTACTTC. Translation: CASSRTGAVTYEQYF.

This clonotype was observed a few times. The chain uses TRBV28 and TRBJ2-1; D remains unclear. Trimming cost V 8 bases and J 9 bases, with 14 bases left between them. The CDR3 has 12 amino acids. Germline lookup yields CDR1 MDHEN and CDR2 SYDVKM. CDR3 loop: CASGPVLSEQFF. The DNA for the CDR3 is TGTGCCAGCGGGCCAGTCTTATCTGAGCAGTTCTTC.

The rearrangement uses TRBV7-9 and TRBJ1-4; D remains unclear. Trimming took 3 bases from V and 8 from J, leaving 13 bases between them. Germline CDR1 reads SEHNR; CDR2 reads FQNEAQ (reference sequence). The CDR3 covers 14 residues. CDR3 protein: CASSLGNEGEKLFF. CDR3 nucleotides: TGTGCCAGCAGCTTGGGGAACGAAGGCGAAAAACTGTTTTTT.

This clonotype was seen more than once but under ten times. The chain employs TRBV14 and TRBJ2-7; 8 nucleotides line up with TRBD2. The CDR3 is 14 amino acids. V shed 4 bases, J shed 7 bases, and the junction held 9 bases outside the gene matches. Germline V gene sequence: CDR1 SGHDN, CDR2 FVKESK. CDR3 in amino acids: CASSPWTSSVEQYF. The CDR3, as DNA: TGTGCCAGCAGCCCCTGGACTAGCTCCGTGGAGCAGTACTTC.

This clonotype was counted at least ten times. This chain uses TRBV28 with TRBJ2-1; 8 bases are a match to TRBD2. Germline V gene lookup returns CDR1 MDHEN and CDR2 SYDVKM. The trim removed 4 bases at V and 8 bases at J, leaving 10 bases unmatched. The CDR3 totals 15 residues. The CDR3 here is CASSSPASGHHEQFF. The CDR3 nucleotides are TGTGCCAGCAGTTCCCCGGCTAGCGGGCACCATGAGCAGTTCTTC. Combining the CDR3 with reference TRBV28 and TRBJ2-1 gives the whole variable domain DVKVTQSSRYLVKRTGEKVFLECVQDMDHENMFWYRQDPGLGLRLIYFSYDVKMKEKGDIPEGYSVSREKKERFSLILESASTNQTSMYLCASSSPASGHHEQFFGPGTRLTVL.

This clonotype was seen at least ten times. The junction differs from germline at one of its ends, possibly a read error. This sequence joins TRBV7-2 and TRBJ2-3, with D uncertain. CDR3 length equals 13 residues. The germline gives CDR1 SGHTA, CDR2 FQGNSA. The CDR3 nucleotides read TGTGCCAGCAGGACTGACGGCACTGATACGCAGTATTTT. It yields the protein CASRTDGTDTQYF.

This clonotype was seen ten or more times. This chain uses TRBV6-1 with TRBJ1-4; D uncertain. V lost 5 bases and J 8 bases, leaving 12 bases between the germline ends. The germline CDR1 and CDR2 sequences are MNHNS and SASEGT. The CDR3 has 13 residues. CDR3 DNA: TGTGCCAGCAGTCGTAAACATCTGGAAAAACTGTTTTTT. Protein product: CASSRKHLEKLFF.

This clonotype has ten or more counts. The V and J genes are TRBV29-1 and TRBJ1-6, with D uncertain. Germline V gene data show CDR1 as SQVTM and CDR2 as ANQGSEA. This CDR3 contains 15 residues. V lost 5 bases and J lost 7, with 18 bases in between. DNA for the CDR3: TGCAGCGTTCGTCTCTCCGGAGTGCAGAATTCACCCCTCCACTTT. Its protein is CSVRLSGVQNSPLHF.

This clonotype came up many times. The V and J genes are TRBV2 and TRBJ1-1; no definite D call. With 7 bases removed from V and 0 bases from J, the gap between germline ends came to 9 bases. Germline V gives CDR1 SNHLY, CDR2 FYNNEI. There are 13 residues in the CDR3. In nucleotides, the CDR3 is TGTGCCAGCATCCGAGTGCTGAACACTGAAGCTTTCTTT. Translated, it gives CASIRVLNTEAFF.

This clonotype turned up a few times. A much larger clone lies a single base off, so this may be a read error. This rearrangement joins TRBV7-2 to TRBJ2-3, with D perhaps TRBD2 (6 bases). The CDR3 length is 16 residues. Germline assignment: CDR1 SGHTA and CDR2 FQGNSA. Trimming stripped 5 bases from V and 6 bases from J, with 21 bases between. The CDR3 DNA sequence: TGTGCCAGCAGCCTCCGGGACTCGACGTCTGTGGATACGCAGTATTTT. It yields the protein CASSLRDSTSVDTQYF.

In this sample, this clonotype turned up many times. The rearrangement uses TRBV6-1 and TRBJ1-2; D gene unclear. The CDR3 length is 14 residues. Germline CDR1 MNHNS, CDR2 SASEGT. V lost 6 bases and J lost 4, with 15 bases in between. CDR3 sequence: CASRDVVRAYGYTF. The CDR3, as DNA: TGTGCCAGCAGGGATGTGGTTCGCGCCTATGGCTACACCTTC.

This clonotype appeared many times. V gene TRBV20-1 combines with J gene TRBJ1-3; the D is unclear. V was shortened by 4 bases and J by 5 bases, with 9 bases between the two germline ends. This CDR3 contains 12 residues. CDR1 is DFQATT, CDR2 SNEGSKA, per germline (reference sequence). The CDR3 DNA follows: TGCAGTGCTATGGGAGTGAGAAACACCATATATTTT. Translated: CSAMGVRNTIYF.

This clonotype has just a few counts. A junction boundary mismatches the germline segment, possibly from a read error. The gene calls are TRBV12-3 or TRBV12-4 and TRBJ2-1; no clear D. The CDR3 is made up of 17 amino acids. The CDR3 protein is CAGSLEVGARSYNEQFF. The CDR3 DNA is TGTGCCGGCAGTTTAGAGGTGGGTGCCCGGTCCTACAATGAGCAGTTCTTC.

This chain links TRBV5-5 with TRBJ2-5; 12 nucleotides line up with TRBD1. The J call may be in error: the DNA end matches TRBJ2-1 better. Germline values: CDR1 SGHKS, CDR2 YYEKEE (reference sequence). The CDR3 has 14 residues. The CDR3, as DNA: TGTGCCAGCAGCCCGGGACAGGGGGCGGATGAGCAGTTCTTC. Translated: CASSPGQGADEQFF.

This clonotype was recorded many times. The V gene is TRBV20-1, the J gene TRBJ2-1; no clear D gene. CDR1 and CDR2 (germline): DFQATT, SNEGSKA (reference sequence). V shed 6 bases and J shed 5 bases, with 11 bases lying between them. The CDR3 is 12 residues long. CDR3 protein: CSAFRTDNEQFF. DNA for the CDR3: TGCAGTGCCTTCAGGACCGACAATGAGCAGTTCTTC.

DNA of the CDR3: TGTGCCAGCAGTTACTCGATTCCCCAGCGGGAGAAGGGTACGCAGTATTTT. It encodes CASSYSIPQREKGTQYF. The rearrangement joins TRBV6-5 to TRBJ2-3, with TRBD2 identical over 8 bases. From germline, CDR1 is MNHEY and CDR2 SVGAGI. CDR3 size: 17 residues. Losses at the gene ends were 0 bases for V and 8 bases for J; bases not matched to a gene: 13.

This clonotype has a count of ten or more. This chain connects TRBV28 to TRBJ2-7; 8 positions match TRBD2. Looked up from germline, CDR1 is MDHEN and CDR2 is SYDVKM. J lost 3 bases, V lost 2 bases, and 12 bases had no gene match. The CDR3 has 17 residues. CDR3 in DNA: TGTGCCAGCAGTTTAGTAAGTGACGGACTAGCCCACTACGAGCAGTACTTC. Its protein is CASSLVSDGLAHYEQYF.

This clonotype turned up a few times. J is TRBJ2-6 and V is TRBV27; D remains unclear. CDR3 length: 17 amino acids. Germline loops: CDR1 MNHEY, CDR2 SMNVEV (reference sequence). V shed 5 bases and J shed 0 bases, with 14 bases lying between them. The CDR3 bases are TGTGCCAGCAGTGCCGGTCACCCGGCCTCTGGGGCCAACGTCCTGACTTTC. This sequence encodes CASSAGHPASGANVLTF. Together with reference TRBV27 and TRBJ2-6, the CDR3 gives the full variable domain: EAQVTQNPRYLITVTGKKLTVTCSQNMNHEYMSWYRQDPGLGLRQIYYSMNVEVTDKGDVPEGYKVSRKEKRNFPLILESPSPNQTSLYFCASSAGHPASGANVLTFGAGSRLTVL.

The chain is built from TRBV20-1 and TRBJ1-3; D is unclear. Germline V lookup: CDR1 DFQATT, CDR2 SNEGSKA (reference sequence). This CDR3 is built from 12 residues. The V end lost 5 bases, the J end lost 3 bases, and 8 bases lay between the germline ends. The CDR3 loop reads CSAPTLGNTIYF. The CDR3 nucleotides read TGCAGTGCTCCGACACTTGGAAACACCATATATTTT.

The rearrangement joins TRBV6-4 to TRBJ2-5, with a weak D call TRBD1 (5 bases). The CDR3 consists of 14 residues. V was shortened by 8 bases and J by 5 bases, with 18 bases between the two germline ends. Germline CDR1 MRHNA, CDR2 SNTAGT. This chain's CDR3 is CASHLRVLGETQYF. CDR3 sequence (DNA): TGTGCCAGCCACCTCAGGGTGTTGGGGGAGACCCAGTACTTC.

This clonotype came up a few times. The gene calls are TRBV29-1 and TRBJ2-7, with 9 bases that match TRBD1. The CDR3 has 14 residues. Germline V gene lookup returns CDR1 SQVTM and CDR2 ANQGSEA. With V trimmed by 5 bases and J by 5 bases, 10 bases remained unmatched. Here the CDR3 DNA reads TGCAGCGTTATAAAAGTACAGGGGGCGAACGAGCAGTACTTC. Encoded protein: CSVIKVQGANEQYF.

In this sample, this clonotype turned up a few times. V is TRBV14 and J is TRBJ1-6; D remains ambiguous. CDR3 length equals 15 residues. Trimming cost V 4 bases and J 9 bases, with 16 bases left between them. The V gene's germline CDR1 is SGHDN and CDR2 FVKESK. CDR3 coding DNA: TGTGCCAGCAGCCCGGCGATGGGTGGATCTTCACCCCTCCACTTT. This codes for CASSPAMGGSSPLHF.

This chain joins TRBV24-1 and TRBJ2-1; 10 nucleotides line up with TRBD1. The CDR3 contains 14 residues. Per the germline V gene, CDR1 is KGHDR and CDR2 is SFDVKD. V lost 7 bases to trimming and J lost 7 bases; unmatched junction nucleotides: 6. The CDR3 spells CATRGTGAWNEQFF. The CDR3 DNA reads TGTGCCACCAGAGGGACAGGGGCATGGAATGAGCAGTTCTTC.